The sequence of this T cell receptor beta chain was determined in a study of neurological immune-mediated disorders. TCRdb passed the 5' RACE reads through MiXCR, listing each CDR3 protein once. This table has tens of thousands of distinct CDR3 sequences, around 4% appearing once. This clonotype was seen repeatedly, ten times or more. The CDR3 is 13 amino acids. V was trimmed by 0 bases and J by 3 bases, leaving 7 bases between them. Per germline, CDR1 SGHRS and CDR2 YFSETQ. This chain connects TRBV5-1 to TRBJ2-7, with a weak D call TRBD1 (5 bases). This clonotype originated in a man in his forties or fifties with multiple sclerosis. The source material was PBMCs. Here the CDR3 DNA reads TGCGCCAGCAGCTTGGTGACAGACTACGAGCAGTACTTC. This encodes CASSLVTDYEQYF.